This TCR beta chain was recovered during a study of blood T cell repertoires in COVID-19 (TCRdb year 2020). The study in broad terms: Collaborator samples came from the United States, Italy and Spain and covered acute and convalescent phases of COVID-19. The repertoires were released in a freely available public database meant as a resource for research on the immune response to SARS-CoV-2. Sample metadata almost always included a de-identified subject ID, COVID-19 status, age in years and sex. The samples were drawn from the first 160 participants of the ongoing ImmuneRACE study and from 950 to 1,500 subjects provided by 6 global collaborators. The material from the prospective study consisted of cDNA or gDNA derived from T cells, B-cell-depleted T cells, or PBMCs. Where available, HLA class I and class II types were obtained from metadata supplied by the sample provider rather than from assay-based typing. Subjects who had been exposed to COVID-19, were actively infected with it, or had recovered from it provided the deeply sampled blood TCRbeta repertoires that made up the dataset.

Note on this clone: The antigen it recognizes is unknown. No base quality information exists; no much larger clone differs at one position.

The immunoSEQ Assay, a bias-controlled multiplex PCR, was used to amplify TCRbeta CDR3 regions from genomic DNA. The paper's data handling went like this. Nucleated cell counts per sample were estimated from amplification of reference gene primers within the assay. Sequence reads were collapsed and filtered to measure the absolute abundance of every unique TCRbeta CDR3 rearrangement. For each sample, productive Simpson clonality was calculated by taking the square root of Simpson's diversity index across productive rearrangements. TCRdb's version of the immuneACCESS table is confined to in-frame rearrangements and falls short of the full clone set. An unresolved V gene accounts for under half of the shortfall where checked; the remainder is of unknown origin. From that table come the V and J calls and clone size; the DNA was used to work out D and trimming. The sample table contains around 230,000 clones; only one count was recorded for approximately 83% of them. The ten top clones hold about 2.5% of the sample.

Each collaborating institution followed its own protocols to collect whole blood in K2EDTA tubes. For TCRbeta analysis, collaborators shipped samples as frozen whole blood, isolated PBMCs, or DNA extracted from either of those sample types. The CDR3, from cysteine to phenylalanine, totals 15 residues. Just CDR3 DNA is preserved here, 45 bases in frame from base 1. V is trimmed back by 1 base and J by 2 bases, and the junction contains 2 bases that no gene match accounts for. The CDR1 and CDR2 encoded by the germline V gene are SGHDN and FVKESK. On the study overall, not on this receptor specifically: How much clinical and demographic metadata was included differed by source and by participant, and the metadata was provided uncurated.

Rearrangement joined TRBV14 to TRBJ1-2, with 9 bases aligning to TRBD1. The receptor was isolated from a woman between 40 and 50 years old with active or convalescent COVID-19. The sequenced material came from peripheral blood. The sequence in DNA is TGTGCCAGCAGCCAAGCCGGGACAGGGAACTATGGCTACACCTTC. It translates as CASSQAGTGNYGYTF.